This passage covers 16 T cell receptor beta chains from one sample sequenced in a study of T cell repertoires in cytomegalovirus infection. Each CDR3 protein gets one entry after TCRdb re-called the reads with MiXCR. In the table there are roughly 310,000 distinct CDR3 sequences, 15% to 20% of which are singletons. The specimen sequenced was PBMCs. The source is a human donor in good health (CMV status not recorded). Some clones in this sample may be carry-over from other donors' samples.

This clonotype turned up a few times. J is TRBJ2-5 and V is TRBV7-9; TRBD1 agrees at 9 bases. J was trimmed by 7 bases and V by 2 bases; bases with no gene match: 14. This CDR3 has 17 amino acids. Germline-derived CDR1 and CDR2 are SEHNR and FQNEAQ (reference sequence). The CDR3 nucleotides read TGTGCCAGCAGCTTAACCTTAGGGACAGGGATTTTCGGGACCCAGTACTTC. Protein: CASSLTLGTGIFGTQYF.

This clonotype came up a few times. The CDR3 region is CSATGLAGGPDKNIQYF. CDR3 in DNA: TGCAGTGCTACCGGACTAGCGGGGGGGCCAGACAAAAACATTCAGTACTTC. The V call is TRBV20-1, the J call TRBJ2-4, with 15 bases lining up with TRBD2. Germline V gene sequence: CDR1 DFQATT, CDR2 SNEGSKA (reference sequence). V dropped 4 bases and J dropped 3; count of bases not matched to a gene: 7. The CDR3 runs to 17 residues.

This rearrangement joins TRBV4-2 to TRBJ2-2; D is possibly TRBD1 (6 bases). CDR3 length: 15 amino acids. Per the germline V gene, CDR1 is LGHNA and CDR2 is YNFKEQ. The germline V and J ends were trimmed by 1 base and 2 bases, with 8 bases remaining between them. CDR3 in amino acids: CASSQGTANTGELFF. DNA of the CDR3: TGTGCCAGCAGCCAAGGGACAGCAAACACCGGGGAGCTGTTTTTT.

Concerning this clonotype: A single base separates this from a much larger clone, so it may be a read error. The CDR3 does not close with the conserved phenylalanine or tryptophan, likely indicating a read error. The chain uses TRBV7-2 and TRBJ2-1; 7 nucleotides line up with TRBD1. V shed 5 bases, J shed 3 bases, and the junction held 13 bases outside the gene matches. CDR1 is SGHTA and CDR2 is FQGNSA in the germline V gene. The CDR3 length is 17 residues. In DNA form, the CDR3 reads TGTGCCAGCAGCCCGAAAGGGCCCGGGACAGTCTACAATGAGCAGTTCCTC. Translated: CASSPKGPGTVYNEQFL.

This clonotype was observed a handful of times. The CDR3 protein is CASSQDAGPSYEQYF. The CDR3 DNA follows: TGCGCCAGCAGCCAAGACGCGGGACCCTCCTACGAGCAGTACTTC. The V and J genes are TRBV4-1 and TRBJ2-7; TRBD2 might be the D (6 bases). In germline, CDR1 is MGHRA, CDR2 YSYEKL. The length of the CDR3 is 15 residues. With 0 bases removed from V and 0 bases from J, the gap between germline ends came to 9 bases.

This sequence joins TRBV6-1 and TRBJ2-1; 8 nucleotides agree with TRBD2. CDR1 MNHNS and CDR2 SASEGT come from the germline V gene. The CDR3 runs to 18 residues. The trim removed 6 bases at V and 2 bases at J, leaving 15 bases unmatched. Here the CDR3 DNA reads TGTGCCAGCAGAGTAGAACGTGGAGAGCGGGGGACCTACAATGAGCAGTTCTTC. This sequence encodes CASRVERGERGTYNEQFF.

Of note for this clonotype: A much larger clone lies one base from this, so it may be a read error. The chain uses TRBV7-2 and TRBJ2-5; 8 bases are a match to TRBD2. This CDR3 has 16 amino acids. Germline assignment: CDR1 SGHTA and CDR2 FQGNSA. The V and J ends lost 1 base and 7 bases, in that order; junction bases with no gene match: 11. In DNA form, the CDR3 reads TGTGCCAGCAGCTTAGTATCGGGGGGGCGCGAACGGACCCAGTACTTC. Protein sequence: CASSLVSGGRERTQYF.

This clonotype was counted at least ten times. The rearrangement joins TRBV7-2 to TRBJ2-7, with no clear D. This CDR3 comprises 12 residues. Trimming shortened V by 5 bases and J by 2 bases, and 7 bases separated the two germline ends. The germline V gene encodes CDR1 SGHTA and CDR2 FQGNSA. The CDR3 coding sequence is TGTGCCAGCAGCGTAGACCCCTACGAGCAGTACTTC. Protein: CASSVDPYEQYF.

In this sample, this clonotype turned up a few times. This chain joins TRBV19 and TRBJ1-5; D may be TRBD1 (6 bases). The CDR3 sequence is 16 residues long. Germline loops: CDR1 LNHDA, CDR2 SQIVND (reference sequence). The V end was cut by 4 bases, the J end by 1 base, with 14 bases between. CDR3 DNA: TGTGCCAGTAGTACTGCGGACAGCTGGAGCAATCAGCCCCAGCATTTT. Translating it yields CASSTADSWSNQPQHF.

The V gene is TRBV5-1, the J gene TRBJ1-3, with D unclear. The CDR3 spans 13 residues. Trimming took off 4 bases at V and 4 bases at J, with 9 bases between the two ends. Germline V gene lookup returns CDR1 SGHRS and CDR2 YFSETQ. The CDR3: CASSDGPGNTIYF. The CDR3 nucleotides read TGCGCCAGCAGCGACGGGCCAGGAAACACCATATATTTT.

This clonotype was counted at least ten times. The chain recombines TRBV7-2 with TRBJ1-2, with D uncertain. This CDR3 region has 15 residues. Germline V gene lookup returns CDR1 SGHTA and CDR2 FQGNSA. V was trimmed by 0 bases and J by 0 bases, leaving 8 bases between them. The CDR3 DNA reads as TGTGCCAGCAGCTTAGCCGGTGTTTCTAACTATGGCTACACCTTC. It yields the protein CASSLAGVSNYGYTF.

This clonotype has only a few counts. This sequence joins TRBV28 and TRBJ2-5, with 9 bases fitting TRBD1. The ends lost 4 bases at V and 2 bases at J; junction bases unmatched: 5. Germline V gene data show CDR1 as MDHEN and CDR2 as SYDVKM. This CDR3 has 15 amino acids. CDR3: CASSWGQGQQETQYF. The CDR3 DNA follows: TGTGCCAGCAGTTGGGGACAGGGACAGCAAGAGACCCAGTACTTC.

The chain uses TRBV20-1 and TRBJ1-6; D gene uncertain. The V end lost 2 bases, the J end lost 1 base, and 0 bases lay between the germline ends. The CDR3 extends over 12 amino acids. CDR1 is DFQATT and CDR2 is SNEGSKA in the germline V gene (reference sequence). CDR3 amino acids: CSARSYNSPLHF. In DNA, the CDR3 is TGCAGTGCTAGATCCTATAATTCACCCCTCCACTTT.

This clonotype came up a few times. CDR3 protein: CSARGRGRVNAYGYTF. CDR3 nucleotide sequence: TGCAGTGCTAGAGGCAGGGGGCGAGTAAACGCCTATGGCTACACCTTC. The chain carries TRBV20-1 and TRBJ1-2; TRBD1 matches at 8 bases. J was trimmed by 4 bases and V by 1 base; bases with no gene match: 11. The germline gives CDR1 DFQATT, CDR2 SNEGSKA (reference sequence). CDR3 length: 16 residues.

The rearrangement joins TRBV2 to TRBJ2-7, with D unresolved. Trimming pared 3 bases from V and 4 bases from J, leaving 7 bases between. The CDR3 loop spans 12 amino acids. Germline assignment: CDR1 SNHLY and CDR2 FYNNEI. This CDR3 is CASSEMGYEQYF. For the CDR3, the DNA is TGTGCCAGCAGTGAGATGGGATACGAGCAGTACTTC.

V usage is TRBV7-9 and J usage is TRBJ1-2; D not resolved. The V gene lost 2 bases and the J gene lost 1 base, with 8 bases spanning the gap. This CDR3 contains 14 residues. Germline V CDR1 and CDR2: SEHNR, FQNEAQ (reference sequence). In nucleotides, the CDR3 is TGTGCCAGCAGCTTAATCCCCGTTAACTATGGCTACACCTTC. The encoded protein is CASSLIPVNYGYTF.